This TCR beta chain was recovered during a study of CD8+ T cells in alopecia areata. Study results and limitations: Elevated clonality characterized lesional scalp relative to normal scalp, particularly in alopecia totalis/universalis.

The ends were cut back, 0 bases at V and 0 bases at J, with 6 bases in the middle. The CDR3 runs 14 residues. Germline lookup yields CDR1 LGHNA and CDR2 YNLKQL (reference sequence). About this clone: Its antigen is currently unknown. Gene and germline names: mouse. The read finishes 4 residues shy of the CDR3 end, and the germline J gene is used to complete it.

Scientists pooled cutaneous lymph node cells and sorted them on CD4, CD8alpha, NKG2D, NKG2ACE and other markers. RNA was extracted and reverse transcribed into cDNA as the sequencing template. Assay: immunoSEQ multiplex PCR; the TCRdb copy retains only in-frame clones and omits some. The repertoire consists of more than 1,500 clones, none detected only once. The chain employs TRBV5 and TRBJ2-7, with a possible D match to TRBD1 (6 bases). This clonotype was sampled from a C3H/HeJ mouse with alopecia areata. Mice of this strain are of MHC haplotype H2-k. Sequenced sample: CD8+ T cells sorted from a lymph node. This chain's CDR3 is CASSQEQGSYEQYF. The CDR3 DNA, read in part, is TGTGCCAGCAGCCAAGAACAGGGCTCCTAT.